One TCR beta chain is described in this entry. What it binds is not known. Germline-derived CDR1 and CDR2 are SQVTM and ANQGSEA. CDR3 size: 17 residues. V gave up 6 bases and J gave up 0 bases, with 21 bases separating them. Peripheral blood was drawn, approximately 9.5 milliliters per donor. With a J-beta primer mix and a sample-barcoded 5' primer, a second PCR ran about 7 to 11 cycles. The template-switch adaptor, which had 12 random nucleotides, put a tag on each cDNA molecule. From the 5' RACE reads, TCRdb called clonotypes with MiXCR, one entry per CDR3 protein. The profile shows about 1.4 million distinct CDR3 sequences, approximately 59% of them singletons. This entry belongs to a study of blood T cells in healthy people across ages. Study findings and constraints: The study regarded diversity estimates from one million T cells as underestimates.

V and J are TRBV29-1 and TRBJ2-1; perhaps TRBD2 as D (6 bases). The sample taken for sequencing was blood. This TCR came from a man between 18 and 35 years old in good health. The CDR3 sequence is CSVAGIGGRSSYNEQFF. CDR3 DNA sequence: TGCAGCGTGGCCGGAATCGGGGGTAGGAGCTCCTACAATGAGCAGTTCTTC.